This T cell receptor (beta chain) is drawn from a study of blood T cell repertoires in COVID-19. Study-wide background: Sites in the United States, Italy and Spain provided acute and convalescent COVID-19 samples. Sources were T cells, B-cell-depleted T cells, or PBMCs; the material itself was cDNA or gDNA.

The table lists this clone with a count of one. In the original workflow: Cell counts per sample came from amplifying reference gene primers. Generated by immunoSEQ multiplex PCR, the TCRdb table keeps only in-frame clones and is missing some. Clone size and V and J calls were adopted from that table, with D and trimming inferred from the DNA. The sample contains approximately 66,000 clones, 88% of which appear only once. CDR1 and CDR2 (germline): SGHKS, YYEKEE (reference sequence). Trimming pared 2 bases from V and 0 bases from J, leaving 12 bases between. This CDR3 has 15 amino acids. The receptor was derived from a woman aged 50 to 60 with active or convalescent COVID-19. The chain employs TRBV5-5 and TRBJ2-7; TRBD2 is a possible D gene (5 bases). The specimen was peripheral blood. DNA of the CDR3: TGTGCCAGCAGCTTTCGGCGGGTTCTCTCCTACGAGCAGTACTTC. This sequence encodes CASSFRRVLSYEQYF.